This note documents a single TCR beta chain sequence. Its target is unknown. TCRdb called the RT-PCR reads again in MiXCR, with one record for every CDR3 protein. The data hold over 450,000 distinct CDR3 sequences, with 10% to 15% observed a single time. This sample is drawn from a study of response to subunit inactivated influenza vaccine. Whole-study results and caveats: T cells newly recruited by each seasonal influenza vaccination are few, the authors suggested.

The CDR3 loop spans 14 amino acids. The germline gives CDR1 SGHTA, CDR2 FQGNSA. The germline V and J ends were trimmed by 3 bases and 5 bases, with 13 bases remaining between them. This chain links TRBV7-2 with TRBJ2-5, with unresolved D. The sequence derives from a man between 45 and 60 years old who received an inactivated influenza vaccine. Sequencing was performed on PBMCs from blood, taken 40 to 50 days after vaccination. The CDR3 DNA follows: TGTGCCAGCAGCTTCCAGACCATTGGGGAGACCCAGTACTTC. Residues: CASSFQTIGETQYF.